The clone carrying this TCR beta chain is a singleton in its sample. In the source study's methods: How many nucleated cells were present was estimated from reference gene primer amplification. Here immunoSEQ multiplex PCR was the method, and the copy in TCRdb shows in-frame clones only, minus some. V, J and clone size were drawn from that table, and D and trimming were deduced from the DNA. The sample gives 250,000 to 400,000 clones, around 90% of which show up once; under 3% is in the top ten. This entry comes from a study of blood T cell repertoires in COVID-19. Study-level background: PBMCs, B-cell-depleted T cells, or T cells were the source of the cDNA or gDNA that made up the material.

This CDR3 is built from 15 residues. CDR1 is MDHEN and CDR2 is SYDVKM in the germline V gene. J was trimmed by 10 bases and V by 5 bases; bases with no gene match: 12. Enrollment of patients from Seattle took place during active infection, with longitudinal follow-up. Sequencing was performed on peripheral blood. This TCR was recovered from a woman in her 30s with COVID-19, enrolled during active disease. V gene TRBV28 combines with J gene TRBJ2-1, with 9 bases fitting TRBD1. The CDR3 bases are TGTGCCAGCAGTCCCCCGGGACAGGGAGTAGGGGAGCAGTTCTTC. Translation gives CASSPPGQGVGEQFF.